This entry lists 27 T cell receptor beta chains sequenced from one sample in a study of cytomegalovirus exposure and HLA in healthy donors. 60 Vbeta and 13 Jbeta primers were used in PCR. The method was immunoSEQ multiplex PCR; TCRdb's version includes in-frame clones alone and lacks a portion of them. Here the sample spans more than 100,000 clones, 75% to 85% being singletons. Sequencing was carried out using PBMCs. The receptor set was obtained from a man aged 40-50 years in good health and CMV-seronegative.

This clone occurred once. The V call is TRBV30, the J call TRBJ2-2; 16 bases agree with TRBD2. From germline, CDR1 is GTSNPN and CDR2 SVGIG (reference sequence). This CDR3 region has 18 residues. Trimming cost V 1 base and J 1 base; bases outside gene matches: 3. CDR3 nucleotides: TGTGCCTGGAGTGCGGGACTAGCGGGAGGGCAGAACACCGGGGAGCTGTTTTTT. Residues: CAWSAGLAGGQNTGELFF.

The chain uses TRBV30 and TRBJ2-7, with TRBD1 identical over 7 bases. The V and J ends lost 3 bases and 3 bases, in that order; junction bases with no gene match: 5. CDR3 length: 13 amino acids. The germline CDR1 and CDR2 sequences are GTSNPN and SVGIG (reference sequence). The CDR3 nucleotides are TGTGCCTGGAGCCTCGGGACAGACTACGAGCAGTACTTC. Its protein is CAWSLGTDYEQYF.

V gene TRBV6-1 combines with J gene TRBJ2-1; 9 nucleotides match TRBD1. The CDR3 has 15 amino acids. J lost 5 bases, V lost 6 bases, and 8 bases had no gene match. CDR1 MNHNS and CDR2 SASEGT come from the germline V gene. The CDR3 DNA is TGTGCCAGCAGGGGGACAGGGCACCCCAACAATGAGCAGTTCTTC. Its protein product is CASRGTGHPNNEQFF.

The J gene is TRBJ1-1, the V gene TRBV5-6; no clear D gene. The V gene's germline CDR1 is SGHDT and CDR2 YYEEEE. This CDR3 has 14 amino acids. Deletions cut 4 bases from V and 5 bases from J, with 15 bases between. CDR3 region: CASSPQHRGTEAFF. CDR3 bases: TGTGCCAGCAGCCCGCAACACCGCGGTACTGAAGCTTTCTTT.

This clone has only a few counts. The chain couples TRBV30 to TRBJ1-3, with TRBD1 identical over 9 bases. From germline, CDR1 is GTSNPN and CDR2 SVGIG (reference sequence). Trimming at V came to 0 bases and at J to 8 bases, leaving 11 bases not matched to a gene. The CDR3 totals 16 residues. Here the CDR3 DNA reads TGTGCCTGGAGTGTAGGGGGGACAGGGACGAGAGACACCATATATTTT. Its protein product is CAWSVGGTGTRDTIYF.

The rearrangement joins TRBV28 to TRBJ2-1; no reliable D call. V lost 8 bases and J lost 13, with 18 bases in between. Germline V gene data show CDR1 as MDHEN and CDR2 as SYDVKM. The CDR3 has 12 amino acids. The CDR3 reads CASAQSHSNQFF. The CDR3 bases are TGTGCCAGCGCCCAGTCCCATTCCAACCAGTTCTTC.

The chain links TRBV7-8 to TRBJ1-4, with a possible D match to TRBD1 (6 bases). CDR3 length equals 14 residues. The V end lost 5 bases, the J end lost 8 bases, and 15 bases lay between the germline ends. Germline V CDR1 and CDR2: SGHVS, FQNEAQ. For the CDR3, the DNA is TGTGCCAGCAGCGGGTGGGCAGGGGAAGAAAAACTGTTTTTT. This gives the protein CASSGWAGEEKLFF.

The chain combines TRBV30 with TRBJ2-1; TRBD2 matches at 8 bases. Germline V gene sequence: CDR1 GTSNPN, CDR2 SVGIG (reference sequence). The V gene end was trimmed by 2 bases and the J gene end by 0 bases; junction bases not matched to a gene: 9. CDR3 size: 17 residues. As DNA, the CDR3 is TGTGCCTGGAGTCGGCTAGCGGGCCTCAGCTCCTACAATGAGCAGTTCTTC. Encoded protein: CAWSRLAGLSSYNEQFF.

V gene TRBV7-2 combines with J gene TRBJ2-7; 12 bases are a match to TRBD1. V gave up 0 bases and J gave up 4 bases; unmatched junction bases: 1. The germline V gene encodes CDR1 SGHTA and CDR2 FQGNSA. CDR3 length: 15 amino acids. The CDR3 DNA sequence: TGTGCCAGCAGCTTAGCGGGACAGGGGGCGTACGAGCAGTACTTC. It encodes CASSLAGQGAYEQYF.

The V and J genes are TRBV4-2 and TRBJ1-3; D possibly corresponds to TRBD1 (5 bases). Germline V gives CDR1 LGHNA, CDR2 YNFKEQ. V was trimmed by 0 bases and J by 0 bases, leaving 15 bases between them. The CDR3 sequence is 18 residues long. The CDR3 is CASSQELLQGISGNTIYF. The DNA of the CDR3 is TGTGCCAGCAGCCAAGAACTACTCCAGGGAATCTCTGGAAACACCATATATTTT.

J is TRBJ1-2 and V is TRBV6-5; the D gene is possibly TRBD1 (5 bases). This CDR3 has 12 residues. Germline CDR1 and CDR2: MNHEY and SVGAGI. The CDR3 DNA follows: TGTGCTTGCTTCGAAGGGGACTCTGGCTACACCTTC. It specifies CACFEGDSGYTF.

This clone was counted only a few times. V gene TRBV6-5 combines with J gene TRBJ2-7, with 7 bases fitting TRBD2. The V gene's germline CDR1 is MNHEY and CDR2 SVGAGI. The CDR3 consists of 15 residues. V shed 8 bases and J 4 bases; nucleotides not matched to a gene: 14. The CDR3 DNA reads TGTGCCAGCGCCAAGGGGCTAGCGGAACTTTACGAGCAGTACTTC. Encoded protein: CASAKGLAELYEQYF.

This clone has a handful of counts. The CDR3, as DNA: TGTGCCAGCAGCTTAGGGAAGCGGGGGGTCCTGTACACAGATACGCAGTATTTT. Protein sequence: CASSLGKRGVLYTDTQYF. The chain joins TRBV7-2 to TRBJ2-3, with 9 bases matching TRBD2. The CDR3 extends over 18 amino acids. V was clipped by 1 base and J by 2 bases; unmatched bases: 10. The germline V gene has CDR1 SGHTA and CDR2 FQGNSA. The full variable domain, rest sourced from reference TRBV7-2 and TRBJ2-3, is GAGVSQSPSNKVTEKGKDVELRCDPISGHTALYWYRQSLGQGLEFLIYFQGNSAPDKSGLPSDRFSAERTGGSVSTLTIQRTQQEDSAVYLCASSLGKRGVLYTDTQYFGPGTRLTVL.

This clone was observed once. The CDR3 here is CASRATGQLGYTF. In nucleotides, the CDR3 is TGTGCCAGCAGGGCCACAGGACAGTTGGGCTACACCTTC. The chain is built from TRBV28 and TRBJ1-2; D may be TRBD1 (6 bases). V was cut by 6 bases and J by 8 bases, with 16 bases left in between. Germline loops: CDR1 MDHEN, CDR2 SYDVKM. The CDR3 length is 13 residues.

This chain links TRBV6-4 with TRBJ2-5, with 7 nucleotides matching TRBD2. Germline V gene lookup returns CDR1 MRHNA and CDR2 SNTAGT. The J segment lost 5 bases and the V segment lost 2 bases, leaving 5 bases of the junction unmatched. This CDR3 has 14 residues. The CDR3 loop is CASSDTDGGETQYF. CDR3 sequence (DNA): TGTGCCAGCAGTGACACGGACGGGGGGGAGACCCAGTACTTC.

The rearrangement links TRBV6-6 to TRBJ1-6; 9 bases align to TRBD1. The CDR3 has 15 residues. Germline V lookup: CDR1 MNHNY, CDR2 SVGAGI (reference sequence). CDR3 amino acids: CTISGTGKDNSPLHF. The CDR3 DNA sequence: TGTACCATATCCGGGACAGGGAAAGATAATTCACCCCTCCACTTT.

The chain employs TRBV28 and TRBJ1-6; no firm D call. The germline CDR1 and CDR2 sequences are MDHEN and SYDVKM. V was clipped by 7 bases and J by 0 bases, with 10 bases between them. The CDR3 sequence is 15 residues long. The CDR3 DNA follows: TGTGCCAGCAATCCGGGAAGCTCCTATAATTCACCCCTCCACTTT. This codes for CASNPGSSYNSPLHF.

The chain uses TRBV19 and TRBJ1-5, with D possibly being TRBD1 (6 bases). In germline, CDR1 is LNHDA, CDR2 SQIVND (reference sequence). V lost 2 bases and J lost 2, with 13 bases in between. CDR3 length: 16 amino acids. The CDR3 DNA reads as TGTGCCAGTAGTATATGGGGGCAGGGCGGCAATCAGCCCCAGCATTTT. Protein sequence: CASSIWGQGGNQPQHF.

This clone turned up a few times. The chain has TRBV7-9 and TRBJ2-3; 10 positions agree with TRBD1. Per germline, CDR1 SEHNR and CDR2 FQNEAQ (reference sequence). This CDR3 spans 14 amino acids. The J segment lost 5 bases and the V segment lost 5 bases, leaving 4 bases of the junction unmatched. The CDR3 bases are TGTGCCAGCAGCCTACGGACAGGGGGAGATACGCAGTATTTT. Its translation is CASSLRTGGDTQYF.

V usage is TRBV5-6 and J usage is TRBJ2-4; D gene uncertain. V gave up 4 bases and J gave up 4 bases, with 12 bases separating them. The CDR3 runs 14 residues. Germline values: CDR1 SGHDT, CDR2 YYEEEE. The CDR3 loop is CASSPFFVKNIQYF. The DNA of the CDR3 is TGTGCCAGCAGCCCTTTCTTCGTGAAAAACATTCAGTACTTC.

The chain joins TRBV29-1 to TRBJ1-4; tentatively, D is TRBD1 (5 bases). Deletions cut 4 bases from V and 5 bases from J, with 11 bases between. Germline CDR1 SQVTM, CDR2 ANQGSEA. The CDR3 contains 13 residues. This CDR3 reads CSVAGRANEKLFF. CDR3 bases: TGCAGCGTTGCAGGGAGGGCGAATGAAAAACTGTTTTTT.

The genes are TRBV4-2 and TRBJ2-5, with 10 bases identical to TRBD1. The CDR3 covers 16 residues. From germline, CDR1 is LGHNA and CDR2 YNFKEQ. V lost 0 bases to trimming and J lost 4 bases; unmatched junction nucleotides: 5. The CDR3, as DNA: TGTGCCAGCAGCCAAGATCTCGGACAGGGGGTAGAGACCCAGTACTTC. Its protein is CASSQDLGQGVETQYF.

This clone was picked up one time. The rearrangement uses TRBV15 and TRBJ1-1; 8 bases agree with TRBD1. The V gene's germline CDR1 is LNHNV and CDR2 YYDKDF (reference sequence). V lost 2 bases and J lost 5; bases outside the gene matches: 4. The CDR3 extends over 14 amino acids. The CDR3 coding sequence is TGTGCCACCAGCAGACAGGGGGCGGGAACTGAAGCTTTCTTT. Its translation: CATSRQGAGTEAFF. The full variable domain, completed using reference TRBV15 and TRBJ1-1, is DAMVIQNPRYQVTQFGKPVTLSCSQTLNHNVMYWYQQKSSQAPKLLFHYYDKDFNNEADTPDNFQSRRPNTSFCFLDIRSPGLGDTAMYLCATSRQGAGTEAFFGQGTRLTVV.

This clone was counted once. The chain employs TRBV6-5 and TRBJ2-7; D remains ambiguous. Germline-derived CDR1 and CDR2 are MNHEY and SVGAGI. V shed 11 bases and J shed 7 bases, with 21 bases lying between them. CDR3 length: 13 amino acids. CDR3 sequence: CAARPNTQREQYF. The CDR3 DNA reads TGTGCCGCACGACCGAACACCCAGAGGGAGCAGTACTTC.

The CDR3 nucleotides are TGTGCCATCAGGAGCTCTACAGGAACTAACTATGGCTACACCTTC. The encoded protein is CAIRSSTGTNYGYTF. The chain recombines TRBV10-3 with TRBJ1-2; D possibly corresponds to TRBD1 (5 bases). CDR3 size: 15 residues. The germline gives CDR1 ENHRY, CDR2 SYGVKD. Trimming removed 6 bases at V and 0 bases at J, with 14 bases between.

The V call is TRBV7-9, the J call TRBJ2-7; 7 bases map to TRBD1. Germline CDR1 reads SEHNR; CDR2 reads FQNEAQ (reference sequence). CDR3 size: 17 residues. With V trimmed by 3 bases and J by 2 bases, 13 bases remained unmatched. The CDR3 loop reads CASSFPTTGLTTYEQYF. CDR3 in DNA: TGTGCCAGCAGCTTCCCTACGACAGGGTTGACTACCTACGAGCAGTACTTC.

This rearrangement joins TRBV2 to TRBJ2-1; D might be TRBD1 (5 bases). The germline V gene has CDR1 SNHLY and CDR2 FYNNEI. This CDR3 is built from 15 residues. V dropped 3 bases and J dropped 2 bases, with 11 bases sitting between them. CDR3 nucleotides: TGTGCCAGCAGTGAGGACATACCTACCTACAATGAGCAGTTCTTC. Protein sequence: CASSEDIPTYNEQFF.